This T cell receptor beta chain was sequenced during a study of vaccination effects on CD4 cells after COVID-19. Germline CDR1 is LNHDA and CDR2 is SQIVND (reference sequence). This CDR3 contains 19 residues. V was trimmed by 5 bases and J by 0 bases, leaving 20 bases between them. Investigators separated out CD4+ T cells once approximately 11 days of culture had passed. Using immunoSEQ multiplex PCR, the repertoire was profiled, and TCRdb retains in-frame clones only, with some absent. The sample carries about 38,000 clones, 82% recorded once. A word on this clone: Its antigen is unknown.

J is TRBJ1-6 and V is TRBV19, with a possible D match to TRBD1 (6 bases). The receptor's source is a human donor who received a COVID-19 vaccine. The sequencing here drew on CD4+ T cells from PBMCs cultured without peptide, taken before COVID-19 vaccination. In DNA, the CDR3 is TGTGCCAGTAGTCTATACCACGGGACACTAAGCTCCTATAATTCACCCCTCCACTTT. This gives the protein CASSLYHGTLSSYNSPLHF. The variable domain in full, with the rest retrieved from reference TRBV19 and TRBJ1-6, is DGGITQSPKYLFRKEGQNVTLSCEQNLNHDAMYWYRQDPGQGLRLIYYSQIVNDFQKGDIAEGYSVSREKKESFPLTVTSAQKNPTAFYLCASSLYHGTLSSYNSPLHFGNGTRLTVT.